The 9 T cell receptor beta chains below were found in one sample sequenced in a study of T-cell reconstitution after alpha-beta-depleted transplantation in children. The TCRbeta library incorporated unique molecular identifiers. TCRdb re-derived calls from the PCR reads in MiXCR, one entry per CDR3 protein. Of under 100,000 distinct CDR3 sequences in the sample, around 16% were seen once. The sequenced sample was PBMCs, mostly from graft donor cells, obtained 180 days after TCRalphabeta/CD19-depleted stem cell transplant. These receptors were taken from a male patient aged 2 to 10 who had a stem cell transplant for acute lymphoblastic leukemia, so the T cells may come from the graft donor.

The gene calls are TRBV20-1 and TRBJ2-7, with a possible D match to TRBD1 (6 bases). The CDR3 covers 14 residues. Trimming removed 3 bases from V and 2 bases from J, with 14 bases in between. Germline values: CDR1 DFQATT, CDR2 SNEGSKA (reference sequence). CDR3 sequence reads: CSASTRGDTYEQYF. As DNA, the CDR3 is TGCAGTGCTAGTACCAGGGGCGATACCTACGAGCAGTACTTC.

V usage is TRBV27 and J usage is TRBJ2-7; no definite D call. Germline V gene lookup returns CDR1 MNHEY and CDR2 SMNVEV (reference sequence). Trimming stripped 6 bases from V and 3 bases from J, with 21 bases between. The CDR3 has 16 amino acids. In DNA, the CDR3 is TGTGCCAGCAGCCCCCTCGGGCAGATGGTGGACTACGAGCAGTACTTC. Protein: CASSPLGQMVDYEQYF.

The CDR3 spells CASSIRRRSYEQYF. The CDR3 nucleotides are TGTGCCAGCAGCATCAGACGACGTTCCTACGAGCAGTACTTC. The chain combines TRBV7-8 with TRBJ2-7; no firm D call. Trimming stripped 5 bases from V and 1 base from J, with 12 bases between. CDR1 SGHVS and CDR2 FQNEAQ come from the germline V gene. The CDR3 extends over 14 amino acids.

This clonotype was picked up a small number of times. This rearrangement joins TRBV20-1 to TRBJ1-1; D gene unclear. With 0 bases removed from V and 0 bases from J, the gap between germline ends came to 14 bases. CDR3 size: 16 residues. CDR1 is DFQATT, CDR2 SNEGSKA, per germline (reference sequence). The CDR3 region is CSARDSEVVVNTEAFF. The DNA of the CDR3 is TGCAGTGCTAGAGATTCCGAGGTTGTGGTGAACACTGAAGCTTTCTTT.

The J gene is TRBJ1-2, the V gene TRBV27; 7 bases agree with TRBD1. The CDR3 has 13 amino acids. V lost 3 bases to trimming and J lost 6 bases; unmatched junction nucleotides: 4. In germline, CDR1 is MNHEY, CDR2 SMNVEV (reference sequence). Written as DNA, the CDR3 is TGTGCCAGCAGTTTCAGGGGGTCGGATGGCTACACCTTC. It specifies CASSFRGSDGYTF.

The chain carries TRBV6-1 and TRBJ2-7; 9 nucleotides agree with TRBD1. CDR3 length: 16 amino acids. Germline CDR1 MNHNS, CDR2 SASEGT. V lost 6 bases to trimming and J lost 3 bases; unmatched junction nucleotides: 12. CDR3 residues: CASRRMFGTGNYEQYF. As DNA, the CDR3 is TGTGCCAGCAGGCGGATGTTCGGGACAGGGAACTACGAGCAGTACTTC.

This clonotype occurred a few times. V gene TRBV11-2 combines with J gene TRBJ2-2, with D unclear. V was clipped by 2 bases and J by 5 bases, with 12 bases between them. From germline, CDR1 is SGHAT and CDR2 FQNNGV. CDR3 size: 15 residues. CDR3 in amino acids: CASSLFGAQTGELFF. Here the CDR3 DNA reads TGTGCCAGCAGCTTATTCGGCGCTCAGACCGGGGAGCTGTTTTTT.

This clonotype was counted many times. The genes are TRBV5-1 and TRBJ1-1, with D possibly matching TRBD1 (5 bases). The CDR3 is 13 residues long. Trimming shortened V by 3 bases and J by 1 base, and 7 bases separated the two germline ends. In germline, CDR1 is SGHRS, CDR2 YFSETQ. Written as DNA, the CDR3 is TGCGCCAGCAGCTCCGGACAGAACACTGAAGCTTTCTTT. Protein sequence: CASSSGQNTEAFF. Together with reference TRBV5-1 and TRBJ1-1, the CDR3 gives the full variable domain: KAGVTQTPRYLIKTRGQQVTLSCSPISGHRSVSWYQQTPGQGLQFLFEYFSETQRNKGNFPGRFSGRQFSNSRSEMNVSTLELGDSALYLCASSSGQNTEAFFGQGTRLTVV.

This clonotype has a handful of counts. The chain has TRBV7-9 and TRBJ2-2, with D possibly being TRBD1 (6 bases). V shed 1 base and J shed 0 bases, with 9 bases lying between them. CDR1 and CDR2 from the germline V gene are SEHNR and FQNEAQ (reference sequence). The CDR3 is 16 amino acids. CDR3 nucleotides: TGTGCCAGCAGCTTAGGACAGGCGACGAACACCGGGGAGCTGTTTTTT. Translation: CASSLGQATNTGELFF. Using reference TRBV7-9 and TRBJ2-2 for the parts outside the CDR3, the full variable domain is DTGVSQNPRHKITKRGQNVTFRCDPISEHNRLYWYRQTLGQGPEFLTYFQNEAQLEKSRLLSDRFSAERPKGSFSTLEIQRTEQGDSAMYLCASSLGQATNTGELFFGEGSRLTVL.